This T cell receptor (beta chain) was sequenced during a study of T cell changes during pregnancy in multiple sclerosis. Germline V lookup: CDR1 MDHEN, CDR2 SYDVKM. The CDR3 has 12 amino acids. Trimming removed 7 bases from V and 5 bases from J, with 9 bases in between. Repertoires were generated with immunoSEQ multiplex PCR, while TCRdb's copy carries only in-frame clones and drops some. The sample holds approximately 60,000 clones, roughly 90% seen once. The source was peripheral blood, collected in the second trimester of pregnancy. This clonotype was sampled from a female donor in good health, enrolled as a control in a pregnancy study. The chain uses TRBV28 and TRBJ1-5, with D unresolved. CDR3 sequence: CASIGTHQPQHF. CDR3 coding DNA: TGTGCCAGCATCGGTACGCATCAGCCCCAGCATTTT.